What follows describes a single TCR beta chain. This clone's antigen is unknown. Base qualities are not provided; no much larger clone lies one nucleotide away. At one collaborating source in Seattle, patients were enrolled during active infection and were followed longitudinally through the course of disease. The collaborating institutions used their own protocols to collect whole blood in K2EDTA tubes. For TCRbeta analysis, collaborator samples were shipped as frozen whole blood, as isolated PBMCs, or as DNA extracted from either sample type. The cysteine opens and the phenylalanine closes a CDR3 of 15 amino acids. Left in the record is the CDR3 DNA by itself, 45 bases read in frame from the first base. The germline V and J ends show losses of 5 bases and 6 bases respectively, and no gene match explains 7 bases of the junction. Based on the germline V gene, the CDR1 and CDR2 sequences are ENHRY and SYGVKD.

The record originates from a study of blood T cell repertoires in COVID-19 (dated by TCRdb to 2019 to 2021). At the level of the whole study: The collaborator samples originated in the United States, Italy and Spain and spanned the acute and convalescent phases of COVID-19. A freely available public database, intended as a resource for researchers studying the immune response to SARS-CoV-2, is where the repertoires were released. The dataset comprised deeply sampled blood TCRbeta repertoires from subjects exposed to, actively infected with, or recovered from COVID-19. Sample metadata almost always included a de-identified subject ID, COVID-19 status, age in years and sex. Where available, HLA class I and class II types were obtained from metadata supplied by the sample provider rather than from assay-based typing. The prospective study material was composed of cDNA or gDNA derived from T cells, B-cell-depleted T cells, or PBMCs. The samples were drawn from two sources: the first 160 participants of the ongoing ImmuneRACE study, and 1,000 to 1,500 subjects contributed by 6 global collaborators. The research as a whole found: Clinical and demographic metadata were provided uncurated, with the amount varying by source and participant.

TCRbeta CDR3 regions were amplified from genomic DNA by means of the immunoSEQ Assay, a bias-controlled multiplex PCR. In the source study's methods: The number of nucleated cells in each sample was estimated by amplification of reference gene primers within the assay. To quantify the absolute abundance of each unique TCRbeta CDR3 rearrangement, sequence reads were collapsed and filtered. For each sample, productive Simpson clonality was calculated as the square root of Simpson's diversity index across productive rearrangements. TCRdb took over this immuneACCESS table, retaining in-frame rearrangements with V and J assigned. Such tables are incomplete; in checked studies, under half of the missing clones stem from an unresolved V gene, and the remainder is unexplained. V and J calls and clone size are copied from that table; D and trimming were computed from the DNA. Counted in this sample were about 360,000 clones; 75% to 90% of them appeared once. Of the sample, less than 9% is held by the ten largest clones.

The sequenced sample was peripheral blood. The origin of this receptor is a woman aged 55-75 years with COVID-19, enrolled during active disease. The chain is encoded by TRBV10-3 joined to TRBJ2-2; the central 9 bases match TRBD2. The DNA sequence is as follows: TGTGCCATCAGTCCCGGGACTAGCTTAGCCGGGGAGCTGTTTTTT. This is translated as CAISPGTSLAGELFF.